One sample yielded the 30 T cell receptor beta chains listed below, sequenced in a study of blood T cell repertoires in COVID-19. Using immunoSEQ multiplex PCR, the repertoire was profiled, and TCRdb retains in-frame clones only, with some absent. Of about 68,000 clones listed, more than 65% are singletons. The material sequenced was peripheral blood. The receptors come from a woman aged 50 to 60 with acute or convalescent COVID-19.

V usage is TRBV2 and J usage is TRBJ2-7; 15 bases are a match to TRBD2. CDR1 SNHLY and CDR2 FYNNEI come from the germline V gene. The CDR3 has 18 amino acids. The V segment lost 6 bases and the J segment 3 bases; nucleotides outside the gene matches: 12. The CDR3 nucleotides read TGTGCCAGCAGAGAACAACCGGGACTAGCGGGAGGAAGCTACGAGCAGTACTTC. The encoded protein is CASREQPGLAGGSYEQYF. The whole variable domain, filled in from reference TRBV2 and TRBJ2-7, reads EPEVTQTPSHQVTQMGQEVILRCVPISNHLYFYWYRQILGQKVEFLVSFYNNEISEKSEIFDDQFSVERPDGSNFTLKIRSTKLEDSAMYFCASREQPGLAGGSYEQYFGPGTRLTVT.

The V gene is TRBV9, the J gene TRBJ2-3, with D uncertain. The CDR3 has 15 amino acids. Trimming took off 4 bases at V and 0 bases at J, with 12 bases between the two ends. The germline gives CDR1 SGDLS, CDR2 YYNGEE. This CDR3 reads CASSKSEASTDTQYF. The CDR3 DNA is TGTGCCAGCAGCAAAAGTGAGGCAAGCACAGATACGCAGTATTTT.

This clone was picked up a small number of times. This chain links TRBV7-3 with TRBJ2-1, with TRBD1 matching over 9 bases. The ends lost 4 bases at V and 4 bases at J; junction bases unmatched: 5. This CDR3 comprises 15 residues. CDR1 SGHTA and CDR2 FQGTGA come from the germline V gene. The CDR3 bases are TGTGCCAGCAGCTCGACAGGGGGAATGTACAATGAGCAGTTCTTC. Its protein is CASSSTGGMYNEQFF.

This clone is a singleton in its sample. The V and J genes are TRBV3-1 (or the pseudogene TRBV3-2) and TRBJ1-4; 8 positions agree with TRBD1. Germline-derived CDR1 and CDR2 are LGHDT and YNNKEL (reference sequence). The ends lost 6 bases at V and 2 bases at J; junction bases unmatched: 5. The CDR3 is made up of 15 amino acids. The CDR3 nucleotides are TGTGCCAGCAGTTTTACAGGGGGGACTAATGAAAAACTGTTTTTT. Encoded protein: CASSFTGGTNEKLFF.

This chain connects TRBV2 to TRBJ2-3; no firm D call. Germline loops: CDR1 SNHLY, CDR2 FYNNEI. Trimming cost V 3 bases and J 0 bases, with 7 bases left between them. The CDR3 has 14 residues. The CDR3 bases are TGTGCCAGCAGTGAGGCAGATAGCACAGATACGCAGTATTTT. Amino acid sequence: CASSEADSTDTQYF.

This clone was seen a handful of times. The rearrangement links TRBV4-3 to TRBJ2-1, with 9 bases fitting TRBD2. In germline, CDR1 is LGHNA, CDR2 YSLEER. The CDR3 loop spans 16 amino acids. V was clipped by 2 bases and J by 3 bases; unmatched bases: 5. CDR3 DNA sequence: TGCGCCAGCAGCCAAATAGCGGGAGCGGTCTACAATGAGCAGTTCTTC. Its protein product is CASSQIAGAVYNEQFF.

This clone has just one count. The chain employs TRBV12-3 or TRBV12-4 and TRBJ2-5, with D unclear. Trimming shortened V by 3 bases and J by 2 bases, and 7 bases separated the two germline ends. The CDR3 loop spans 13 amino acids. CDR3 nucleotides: TGTGCCAGCAGTTTGGCAGAACAAGAGACCCAGTACTTC. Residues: CASSLAEQETQYF.

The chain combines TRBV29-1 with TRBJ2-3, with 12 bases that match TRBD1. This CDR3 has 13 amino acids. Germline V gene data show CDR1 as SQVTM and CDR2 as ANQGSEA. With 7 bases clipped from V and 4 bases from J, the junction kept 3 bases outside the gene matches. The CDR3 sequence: CSEGQGAPDTQYF. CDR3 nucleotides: TGCAGCGAGGGACAGGGGGCACCAGATACGCAGTATTTT.

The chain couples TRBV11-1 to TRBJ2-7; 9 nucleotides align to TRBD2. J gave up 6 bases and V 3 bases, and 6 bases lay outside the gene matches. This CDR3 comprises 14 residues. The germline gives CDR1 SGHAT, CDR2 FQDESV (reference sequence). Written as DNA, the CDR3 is TGTGCCAGCAGCTTGTTGGCGGGGGGGAGCGAGCAGTACTTC. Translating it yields CASSLLAGGSEQYF.

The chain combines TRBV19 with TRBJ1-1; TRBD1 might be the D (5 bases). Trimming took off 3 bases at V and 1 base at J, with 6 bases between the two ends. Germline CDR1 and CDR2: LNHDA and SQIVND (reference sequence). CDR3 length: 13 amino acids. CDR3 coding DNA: TGTGCCAGTAGTATCGGGGGGAACACTGAAGCTTTCTTT. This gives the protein CASSIGGNTEAFF.

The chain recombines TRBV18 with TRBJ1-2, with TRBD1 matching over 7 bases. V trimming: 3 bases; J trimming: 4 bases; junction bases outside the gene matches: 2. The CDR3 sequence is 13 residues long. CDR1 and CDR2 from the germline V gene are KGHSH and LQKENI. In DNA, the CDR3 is TGTGCCAGCTCACCGGACAGGTCCTATGGCTACACCTTC. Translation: CASSPDRSYGYTF.

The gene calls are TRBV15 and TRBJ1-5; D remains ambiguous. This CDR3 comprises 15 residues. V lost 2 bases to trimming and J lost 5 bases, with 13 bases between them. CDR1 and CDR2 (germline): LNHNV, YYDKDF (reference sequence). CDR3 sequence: CATSRQASDDQPQHF. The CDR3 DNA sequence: TGTGCCACCAGCAGACAGGCGTCCGACGATCAGCCCCAGCATTTT.

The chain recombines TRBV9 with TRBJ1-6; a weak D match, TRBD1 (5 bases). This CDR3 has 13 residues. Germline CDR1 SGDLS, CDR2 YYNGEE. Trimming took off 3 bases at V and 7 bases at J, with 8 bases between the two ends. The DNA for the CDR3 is TGTGCCAGCAGCGAGACAGTAAATTCACCCCTCCACTTT. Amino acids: CASSETVNSPLHF.

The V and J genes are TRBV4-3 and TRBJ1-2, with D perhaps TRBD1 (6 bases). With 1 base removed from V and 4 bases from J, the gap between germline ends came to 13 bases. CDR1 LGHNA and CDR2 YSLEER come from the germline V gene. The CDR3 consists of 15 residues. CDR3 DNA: TGCGCCAGCAGCCAAGGCCGGACAGTACGCTATGGCTACACCTTC. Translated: CASSQGRTVRYGYTF.

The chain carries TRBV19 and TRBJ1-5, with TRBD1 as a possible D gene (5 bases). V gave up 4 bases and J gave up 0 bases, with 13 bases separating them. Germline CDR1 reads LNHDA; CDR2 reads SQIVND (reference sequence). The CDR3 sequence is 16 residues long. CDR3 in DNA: TGTGCCAGTAGTACCCTACAGGCGACTAGCAATCAGCCCCAGCATTTT. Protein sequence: CASSTLQATSNQPQHF.

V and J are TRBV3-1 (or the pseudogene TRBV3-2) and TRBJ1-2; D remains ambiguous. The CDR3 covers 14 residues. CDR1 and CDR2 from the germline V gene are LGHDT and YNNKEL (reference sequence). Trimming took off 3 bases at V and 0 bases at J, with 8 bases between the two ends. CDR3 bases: TGTGCCAGCAGCCAGGCAGGCGCTAACTATGGCTACACCTTC. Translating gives CASSQAGANYGYTF.

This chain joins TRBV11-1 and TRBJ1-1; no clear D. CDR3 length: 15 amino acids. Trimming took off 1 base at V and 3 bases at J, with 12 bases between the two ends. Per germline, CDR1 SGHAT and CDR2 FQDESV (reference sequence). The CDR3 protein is CASSLDLGGDTEAFF. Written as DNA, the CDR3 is TGTGCCAGCAGCTTAGACTTGGGCGGGGACACTGAAGCTTTCTTT.

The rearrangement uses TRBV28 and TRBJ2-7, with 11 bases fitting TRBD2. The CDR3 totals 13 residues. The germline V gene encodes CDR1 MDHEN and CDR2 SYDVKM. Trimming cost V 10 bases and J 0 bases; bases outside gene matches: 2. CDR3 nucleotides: TGTGCCACCGGGACTAGCGGCTCCTACGAGCAGTACTTC. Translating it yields CATGTSGSYEQYF.

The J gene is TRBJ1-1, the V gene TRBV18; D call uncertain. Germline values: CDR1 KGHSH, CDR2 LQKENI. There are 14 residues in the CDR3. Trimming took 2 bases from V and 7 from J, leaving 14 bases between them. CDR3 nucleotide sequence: TGTGCCAGCTCACCAGGAGCGCCCACCAATGAAGCTTTCTTT. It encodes CASSPGAPTNEAFF.

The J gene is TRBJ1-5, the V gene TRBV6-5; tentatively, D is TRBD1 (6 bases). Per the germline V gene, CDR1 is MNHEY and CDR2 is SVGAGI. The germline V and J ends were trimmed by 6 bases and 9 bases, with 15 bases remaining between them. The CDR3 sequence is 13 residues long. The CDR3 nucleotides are TGTGCCAGCAGCCTGAATGGGGGGGCGCCCCAGCATTTT. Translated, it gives CASSLNGGAPQHF.

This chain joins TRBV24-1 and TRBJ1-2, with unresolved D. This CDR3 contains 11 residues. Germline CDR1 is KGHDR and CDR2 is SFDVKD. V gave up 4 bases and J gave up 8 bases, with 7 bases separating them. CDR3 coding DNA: TGTGCCACCAGTGACTCGAGAGGCTACACCTTC. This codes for CATSDSRGYTF.

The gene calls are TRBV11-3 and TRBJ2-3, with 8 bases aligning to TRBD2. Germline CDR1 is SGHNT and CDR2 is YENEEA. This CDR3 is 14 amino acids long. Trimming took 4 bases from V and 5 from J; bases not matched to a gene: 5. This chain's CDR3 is CASSSGLAGDTQYF. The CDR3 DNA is TGTGCCAGCAGCTCGGGGCTAGCGGGAGATACGCAGTATTTT.

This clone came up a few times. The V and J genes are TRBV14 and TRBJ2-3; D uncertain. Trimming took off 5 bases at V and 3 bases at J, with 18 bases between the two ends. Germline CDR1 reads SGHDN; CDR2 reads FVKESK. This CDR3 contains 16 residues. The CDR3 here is CASSAKVLESTDTQYF. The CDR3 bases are TGTGCCAGCAGCGCCAAGGTGCTAGAAAGTACAGATACGCAGTATTTT.

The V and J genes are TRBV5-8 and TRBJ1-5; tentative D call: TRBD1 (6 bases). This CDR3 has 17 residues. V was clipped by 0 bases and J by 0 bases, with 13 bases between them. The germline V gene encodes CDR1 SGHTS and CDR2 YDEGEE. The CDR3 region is CASSLVRGFYSNQPQHF. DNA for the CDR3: TGTGCCAGCAGCTTGGTCAGGGGATTTTATAGCAATCAGCCCCAGCATTTT. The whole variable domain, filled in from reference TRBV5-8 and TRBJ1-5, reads EAGVTQSPTHLIKTRGQQATLRCSPISGHTSVYWYQQALGLGLQFLLWYDEGEERNRGNFPPRFSGRQFPNYSSELNVNALELEDSALYLCASSLVRGFYSNQPQHFGDGTRLSIL.

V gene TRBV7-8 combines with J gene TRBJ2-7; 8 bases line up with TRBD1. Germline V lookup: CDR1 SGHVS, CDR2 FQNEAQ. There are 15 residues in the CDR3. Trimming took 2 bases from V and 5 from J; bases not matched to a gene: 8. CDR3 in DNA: TGTGCCAGCAGCTTACATGAGGACAGGGCCGACGAGCAGTACTTC. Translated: CASSLHEDRADEQYF. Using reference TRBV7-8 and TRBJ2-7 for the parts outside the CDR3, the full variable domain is GAGVSQSPRYKVAKRGQDVALRCDPISGHVSLFWYQQALGQGPEFLTYFQNEAQLDKSGLPSDRFFAERPEGSVSTLKIQRTQQEDSAVYLCASSLHEDRADEQYFGPGTRLTVT.

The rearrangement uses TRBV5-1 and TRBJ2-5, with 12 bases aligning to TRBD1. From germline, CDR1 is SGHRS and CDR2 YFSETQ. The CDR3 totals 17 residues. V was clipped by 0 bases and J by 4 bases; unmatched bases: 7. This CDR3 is CASSLEPGQGAGETQYF. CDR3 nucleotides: TGCGCCAGCAGCTTGGAACCGGGACAGGGGGCGGGAGAGACCCAGTACTTC.

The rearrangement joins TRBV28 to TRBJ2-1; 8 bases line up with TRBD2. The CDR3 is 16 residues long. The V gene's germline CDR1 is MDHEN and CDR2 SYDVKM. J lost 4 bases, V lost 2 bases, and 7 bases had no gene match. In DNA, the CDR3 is TGTGCCAGCAGTTTAAGTGTAGCGGGACGTTACAATGAGCAGTTCTTC. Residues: CASSLSVAGRYNEQFF. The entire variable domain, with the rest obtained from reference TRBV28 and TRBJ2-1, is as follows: DVKVTQSSRYLVKRTGEKVFLECVQDMDHENMFWYRQDPGLGLRLIYFSYDVKMKEKGDIPEGYSVSREKKERFSLILESASTNQTSMYLCASSLSVAGRYNEQFFGPGTRLTVL.

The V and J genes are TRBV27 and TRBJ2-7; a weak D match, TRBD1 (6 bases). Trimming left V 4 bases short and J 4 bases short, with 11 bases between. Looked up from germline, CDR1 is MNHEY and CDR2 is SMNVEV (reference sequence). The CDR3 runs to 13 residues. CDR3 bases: TGTGCCAGCAGTTACGGACAGTTTTACGAGCAGTACTTC. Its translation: CASSYGQFYEQYF.

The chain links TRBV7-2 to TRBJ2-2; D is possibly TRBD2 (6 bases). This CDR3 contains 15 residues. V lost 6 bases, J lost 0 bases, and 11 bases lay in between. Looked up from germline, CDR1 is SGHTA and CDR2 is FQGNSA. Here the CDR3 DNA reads TGTGCCAGCAGACGGGACTTAACGAACACCGGGGAGCTGTTTTTT. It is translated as CASRRDLTNTGELFF.

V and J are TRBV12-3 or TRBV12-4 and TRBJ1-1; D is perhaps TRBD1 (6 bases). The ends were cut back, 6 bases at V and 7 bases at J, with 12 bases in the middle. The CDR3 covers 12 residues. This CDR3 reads CASRRRTDEAFF. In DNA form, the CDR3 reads TGTGCCAGCAGAAGGAGGACAGATGAAGCTTTCTTT.